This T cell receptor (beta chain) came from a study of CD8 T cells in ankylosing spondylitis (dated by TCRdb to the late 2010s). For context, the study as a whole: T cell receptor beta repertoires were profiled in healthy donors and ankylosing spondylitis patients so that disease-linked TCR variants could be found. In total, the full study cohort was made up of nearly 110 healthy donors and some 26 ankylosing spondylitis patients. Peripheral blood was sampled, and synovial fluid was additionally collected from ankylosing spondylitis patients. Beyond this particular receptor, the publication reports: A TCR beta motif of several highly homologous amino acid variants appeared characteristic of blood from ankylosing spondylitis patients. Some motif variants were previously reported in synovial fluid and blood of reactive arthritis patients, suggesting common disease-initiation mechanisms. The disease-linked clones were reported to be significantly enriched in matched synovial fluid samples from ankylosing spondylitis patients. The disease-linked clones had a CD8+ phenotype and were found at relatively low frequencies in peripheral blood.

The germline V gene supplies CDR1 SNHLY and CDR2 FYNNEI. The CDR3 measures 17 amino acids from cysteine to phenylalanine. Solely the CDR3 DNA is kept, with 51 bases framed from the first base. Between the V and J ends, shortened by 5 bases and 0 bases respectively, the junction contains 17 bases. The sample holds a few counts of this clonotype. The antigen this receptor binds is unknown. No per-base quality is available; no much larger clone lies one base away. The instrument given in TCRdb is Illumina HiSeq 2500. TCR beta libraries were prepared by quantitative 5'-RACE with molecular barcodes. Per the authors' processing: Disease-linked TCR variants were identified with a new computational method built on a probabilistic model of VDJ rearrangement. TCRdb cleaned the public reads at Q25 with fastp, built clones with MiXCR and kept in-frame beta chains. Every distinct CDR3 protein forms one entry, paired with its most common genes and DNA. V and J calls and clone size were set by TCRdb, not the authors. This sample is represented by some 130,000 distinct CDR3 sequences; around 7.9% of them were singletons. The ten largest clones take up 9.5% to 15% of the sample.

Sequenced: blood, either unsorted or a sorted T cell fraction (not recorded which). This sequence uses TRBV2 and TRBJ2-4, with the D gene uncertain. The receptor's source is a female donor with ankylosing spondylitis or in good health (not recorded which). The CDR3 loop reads CASSPEVSRIAKNIQYF. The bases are TGTGCCAGCAGTCCAGAAGTTTCCCGTATAGCCAAAAACATTCAGTACTTC.